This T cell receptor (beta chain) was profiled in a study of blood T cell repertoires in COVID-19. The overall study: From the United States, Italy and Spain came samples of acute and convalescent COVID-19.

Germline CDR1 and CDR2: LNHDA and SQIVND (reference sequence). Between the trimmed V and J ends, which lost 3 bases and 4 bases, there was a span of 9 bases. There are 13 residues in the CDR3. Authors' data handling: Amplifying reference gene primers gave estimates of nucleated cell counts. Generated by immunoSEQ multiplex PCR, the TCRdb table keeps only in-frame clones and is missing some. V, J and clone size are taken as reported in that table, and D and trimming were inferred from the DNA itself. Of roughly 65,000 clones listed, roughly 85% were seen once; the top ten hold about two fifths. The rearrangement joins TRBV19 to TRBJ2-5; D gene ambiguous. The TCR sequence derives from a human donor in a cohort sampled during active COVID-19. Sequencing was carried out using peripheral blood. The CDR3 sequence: CASSMGRRETQYF. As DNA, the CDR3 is TGTGCCAGTAGTATGGGCAGGCGAGAGACCCAGTACTTC.